This entry describes one TCR beta chain. Its specific antigen is unknown. Base qualities were left out, and no much larger clone turns up one base away. To prepare the library, PCR was applied. Sequencing was performed on a NextSeq 500. Bulk TCR libraries were generated as previously described, with the TCR primers listed in Table S5 used. Purification of total RNA was performed with the Qiagen AllPrep DNA/RNA kit. Reads from multiple sequencing runs of the same library were pooled before analysis. Under the source paper's analysis protocol: Reads were retained only if the reads had an exact TCR constant sequence, and the retained reads were trimmed to 150 nt and grouped according to their 12-nt molecular barcodes. Reads inside each barcode group were sub-clustered using a 15% Levenshtein threshold, and a quality-weighted consensus sequence was constructed for each RNA molecule. Non-functional sequences were excluded, and lower-count sequences lying one edit away from another sequence were also excluded. On the basis of fitting two negative binomial distributions, barcode sub-clusters with fewer than 20% of the maximum read count were discarded. The public reads were reprocessed in TCRdb via fastp at Q25 and MiXCR, keeping in-frame beta chains. Every entry covers one CDR3 protein and lists the most common genes and DNA from its rows. In this record, the V and J calls reflect TCRdb's handling and not the investigators' own analysis. The sample has roughly 100,000 distinct CDR3 sequences on record, 30% to 45% of them singletons. Together, the top ten hold around a tenth of the sample.

Between the V and J ends, shortened by 6 bases and 4 bases respectively, the junction contains 11 bases. The CDR3 runs 13 residues from the cysteine to the phenylalanine. The DNA shown is the 39-base CDR3, in frame from base 1. The germline V gene sets CDR1 to MNHEY and CDR2 to SVGEGT. These data are taken from a study of molecular identifiers for immune sequencing clone quantification (dated by TCRdb to 2016 to 2019). About the investigation overall: For a replicate experiment, RNA from around 20,000 or 100,000 naive CD8 T cells was divided into five aliquots, of which four were sequenced. This methods study benchmarked molecular-identifier clustering-based TCR repertoire sequencing (MIDCIRS) and TCR RNA copy counting, using CD8 T cells to do so. Overall results and qualifications from the work: Naive libraries contained spiked-in Jurkat TCR RNA (10 copies' worth), which is not part of the donor repertoire. In CMV-specific effector cells, clones with more than 20 RNA copies contained over 98% of molecules, whereas in naive cells such clones contained under 1% of molecules. The sizes of highly expanded clones could end up underestimated when identical TCR molecules share a barcode. Even against a background of some 920,000 naive CD8 T cells, spiked-in Jurkat TCR RNA amounting to a single cell's worth was reported to be detectable. Modeling gave around 3 recovered TCR RNA copies per cell versus around 10 by digital PCR, implying roughly 30% capture efficiency. When barcode sub-clustering was omitted, TCR diversity was inflated by chimeric consensus sequences, with chimeras reaching as high as 47%.

Libraries of naive CD8 T cells were built from 20,000 to 1,000,000 sorted cells, with 10%, 30% or 50% of the purified RNA used. Naive CD8 T cells were FACS-sorted as CD8+CD4-CCR7+CD45RA+ on a BD FACSAria II into RLT Plus buffer. Detection sensitivity was tested by spiking Jurkat RNA equal to approximately 9 TCR copies' worth into samples containing 20,000-1,000,000 naive CD8 T cells. CD8 T cells were enriched with RosetteSep CD8+ T Cell Enrichment Cocktail and Ficoll-Paque, followed by ACK red cell lysis. The sequenced material came from naive CD8+ T cells from blood, with Jurkat cell RNA spiked in. The sample's cell subset or site label, in plain terms: FACS-sorted CD8+CD4-CCR7+CD45RA+ naive T cells. The source of this sequence is a human donor in good health. Some libraries in this study had Jurkat cell RNA spiked in. The V and J segments used are TRBV6-2 or TRBV6-3 and TRBJ2-3, and possibly TRBD1, on 5 matching bases. This receptor carries the CDR3 CASRGLGADTQYF. The sequence in DNA is TGTGCCAGCAGGGGGTTAGGGGCAGATACGCAGTATTTT.